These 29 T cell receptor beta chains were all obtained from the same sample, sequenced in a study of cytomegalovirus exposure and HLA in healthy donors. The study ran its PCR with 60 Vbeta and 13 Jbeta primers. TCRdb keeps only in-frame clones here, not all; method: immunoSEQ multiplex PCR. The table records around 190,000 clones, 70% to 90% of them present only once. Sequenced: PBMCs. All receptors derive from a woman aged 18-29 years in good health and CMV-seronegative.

The CDR3 is CASSEVWAEYNEQFF. The CDR3 DNA reads TGTGCCAGCAGTGAAGTCTGGGCAGAGTACAATGAGCAGTTCTTC. The rearrangement uses TRBV6-1 and TRBJ2-1; D unresolved. The CDR3 covers 15 residues. V lost 1 base to trimming and J lost 4 bases, with 11 bases between them. Germline values: CDR1 MNHNS, CDR2 SASEGT.

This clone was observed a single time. The CDR3 bases are TGTGCCAGCAGCCCAGGGGGTGAGCAGTTCTTC. Translation: CASSPGGEQFF. This chain links TRBV9 with TRBJ2-1; 7 bases line up with TRBD1. Germline V gene data show CDR1 as SGDLS and CDR2 as YYNGEE. Germline trimming cut 4 bases from V and 9 bases from J; bases unmatched to any gene: 1. The CDR3 has 11 residues.

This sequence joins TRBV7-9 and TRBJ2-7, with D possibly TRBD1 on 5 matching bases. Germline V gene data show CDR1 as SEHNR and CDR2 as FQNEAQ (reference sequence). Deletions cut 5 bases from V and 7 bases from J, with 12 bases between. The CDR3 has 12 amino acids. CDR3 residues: CASSPQGTEQYF. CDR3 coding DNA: TGTGCCAGCAGCCCTCAGGGCACTGAGCAGTACTTC.

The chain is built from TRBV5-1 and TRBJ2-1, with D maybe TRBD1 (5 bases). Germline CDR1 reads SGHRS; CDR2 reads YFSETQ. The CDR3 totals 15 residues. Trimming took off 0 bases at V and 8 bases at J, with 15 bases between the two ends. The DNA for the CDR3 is TGCGCCAGCAGCTTGGTAGACATAACGACAGATGAGCAGTTCTTC. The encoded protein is CASSLVDITTDEQFF.

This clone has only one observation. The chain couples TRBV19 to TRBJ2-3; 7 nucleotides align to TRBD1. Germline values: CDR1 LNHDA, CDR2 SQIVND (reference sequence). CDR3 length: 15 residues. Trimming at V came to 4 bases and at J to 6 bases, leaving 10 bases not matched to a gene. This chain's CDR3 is CASSTGTGAPDTQYF. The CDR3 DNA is TGTGCCAGTAGTACGGGTACAGGGGCCCCGGATACGCAGTATTTT.

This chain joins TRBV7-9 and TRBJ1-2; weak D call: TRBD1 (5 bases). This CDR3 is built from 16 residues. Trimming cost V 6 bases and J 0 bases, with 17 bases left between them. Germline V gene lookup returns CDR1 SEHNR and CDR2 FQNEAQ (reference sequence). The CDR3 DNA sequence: TGTGCCAGCAGTCCGGACACCTCGTCAGCTAACTATGGCTACACCTTC. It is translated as CASSPDTSSANYGYTF.

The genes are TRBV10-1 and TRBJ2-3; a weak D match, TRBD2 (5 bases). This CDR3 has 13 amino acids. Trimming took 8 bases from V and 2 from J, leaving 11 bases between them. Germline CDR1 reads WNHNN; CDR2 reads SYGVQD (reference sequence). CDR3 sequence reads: CASEEEFTDTQYF. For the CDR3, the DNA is TGCGCCAGCGAGGAGGAATTCACAGATACGCAGTATTTT.

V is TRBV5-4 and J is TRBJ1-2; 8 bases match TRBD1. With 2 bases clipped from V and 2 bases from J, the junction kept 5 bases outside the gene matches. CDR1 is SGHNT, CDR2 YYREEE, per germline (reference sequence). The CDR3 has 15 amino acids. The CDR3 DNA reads TGTGCCAGCAGCTTTGGACAGGGTCTGAACTATGGCTACACCTTC. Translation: CASSFGQGLNYGYTF.

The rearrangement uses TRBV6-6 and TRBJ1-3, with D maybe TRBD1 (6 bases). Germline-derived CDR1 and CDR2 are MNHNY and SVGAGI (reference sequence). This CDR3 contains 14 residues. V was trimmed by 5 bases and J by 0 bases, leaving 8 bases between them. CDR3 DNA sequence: TGTGCCAGCAGTCGACAGGACTCTGGAAACACCATATATTTT. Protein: CASSRQDSGNTIYF.

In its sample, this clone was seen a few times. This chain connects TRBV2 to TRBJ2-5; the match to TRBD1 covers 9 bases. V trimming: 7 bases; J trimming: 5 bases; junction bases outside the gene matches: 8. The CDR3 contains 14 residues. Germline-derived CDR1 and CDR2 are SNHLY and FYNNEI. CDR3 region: CASNNRGRAETQYF. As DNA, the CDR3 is TGTGCCAGCAACAACAGGGGGCGCGCTGAGACCCAGTACTTC.

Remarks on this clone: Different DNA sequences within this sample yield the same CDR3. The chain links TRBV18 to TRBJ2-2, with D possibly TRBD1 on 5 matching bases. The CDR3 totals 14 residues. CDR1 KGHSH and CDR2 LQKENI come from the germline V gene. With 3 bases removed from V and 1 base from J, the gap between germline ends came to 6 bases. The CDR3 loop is CASSPGQNTGELFF. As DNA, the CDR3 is TGTGCCAGCTCACCGGGGCAGAACACCGGGGAGCTGTTTTTT. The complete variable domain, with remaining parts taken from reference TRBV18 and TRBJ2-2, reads NAGVMQNPRHLVRRRGQEARLRCSPMKGHSHVYWYRQLPEEGLKFMVYLQKENIIDESGMPKERFSAEFPKEGPSILRIQQVVRGDSAAYFCASSPGQNTGELFFGEGSRLTVL.

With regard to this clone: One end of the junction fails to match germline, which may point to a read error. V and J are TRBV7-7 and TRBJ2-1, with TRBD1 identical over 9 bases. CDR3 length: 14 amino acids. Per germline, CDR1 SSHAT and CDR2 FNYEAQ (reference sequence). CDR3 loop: CASSPGTGIQEQFF. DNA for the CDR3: TGTGCTAGCAGCCCCGGGACAGGGATACAGGAGCAGTTCTTC.

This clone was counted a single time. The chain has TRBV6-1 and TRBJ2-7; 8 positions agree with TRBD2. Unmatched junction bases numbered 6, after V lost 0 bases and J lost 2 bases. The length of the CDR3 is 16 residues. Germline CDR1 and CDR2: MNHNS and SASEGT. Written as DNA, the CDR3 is TGTGCCAGCAGTGAAGCGTCGGCGGGGGGACCCTACGAGCAGTACTTC. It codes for CASSEASAGGPYEQYF.

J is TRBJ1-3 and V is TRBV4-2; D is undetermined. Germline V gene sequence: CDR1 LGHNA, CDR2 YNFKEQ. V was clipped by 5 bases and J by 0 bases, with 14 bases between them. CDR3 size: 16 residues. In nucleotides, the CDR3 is TGTGCCAGCAGCTTGCGTTCGGTCCCCTCTGGAAACACCATATATTTT. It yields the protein CASSLRSVPSGNTIYF.

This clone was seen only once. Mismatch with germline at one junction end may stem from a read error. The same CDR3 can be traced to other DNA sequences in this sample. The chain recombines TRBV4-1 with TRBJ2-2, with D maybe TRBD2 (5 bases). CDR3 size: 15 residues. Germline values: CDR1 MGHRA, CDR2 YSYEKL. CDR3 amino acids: CASSPVAANTGELFF. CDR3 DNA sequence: TGCGCCAGCAGCCCGGTGGCGGCGAACACCGGGGAGCTGTTTTTC.

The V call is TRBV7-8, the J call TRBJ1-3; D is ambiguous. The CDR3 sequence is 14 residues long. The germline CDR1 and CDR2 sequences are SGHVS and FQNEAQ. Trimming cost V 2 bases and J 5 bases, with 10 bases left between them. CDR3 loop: CASSLSRDRNTIYF. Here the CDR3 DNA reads TGTGCCAGCAGCTTATCCCGGGATCGAAACACCATATATTTT.

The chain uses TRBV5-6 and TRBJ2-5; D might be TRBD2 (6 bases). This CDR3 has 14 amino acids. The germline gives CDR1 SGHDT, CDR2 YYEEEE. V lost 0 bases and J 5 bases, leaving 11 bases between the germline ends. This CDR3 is CASSLAGGLETQYF. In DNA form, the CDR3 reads TGTGCCAGCAGCTTGGCCGGGGGATTGGAGACCCAGTACTTC.

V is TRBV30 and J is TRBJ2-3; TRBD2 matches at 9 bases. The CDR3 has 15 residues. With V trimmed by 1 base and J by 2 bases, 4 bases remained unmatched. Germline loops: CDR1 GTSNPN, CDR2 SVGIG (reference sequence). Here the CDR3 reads CAWSGLAVYTDTQYF. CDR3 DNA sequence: TGTGCCTGGAGTGGACTAGCGGTCTACACAGATACGCAGTATTTT.

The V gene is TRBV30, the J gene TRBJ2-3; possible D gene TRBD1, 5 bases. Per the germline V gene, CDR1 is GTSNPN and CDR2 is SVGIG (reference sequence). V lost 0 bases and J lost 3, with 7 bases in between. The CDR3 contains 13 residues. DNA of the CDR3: TGTGCCTGGAGTGTAAAGGGGACAGATACGCAGTATTTT. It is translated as CAWSVKGTDTQYF.

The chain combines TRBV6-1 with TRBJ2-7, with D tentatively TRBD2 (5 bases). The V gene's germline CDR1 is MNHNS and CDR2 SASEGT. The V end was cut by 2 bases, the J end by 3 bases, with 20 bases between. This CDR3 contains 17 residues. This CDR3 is CASSEILRGRVLYEQYF. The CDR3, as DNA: TGTGCCAGCAGTGAAATATTGAGAGGGCGTGTTCTCTACGAGCAGTACTTC.

CDR3 nucleotides: TGCGCCAGCAGCCAAAGGGACAGGGGCGAGACTGAAGCTTTCTTT. It is translated as CASSQRDRGETEAFF. V usage is TRBV4-1 and J usage is TRBJ1-1; TRBD1 matches 10 bases. The germline V gene has CDR1 MGHRA and CDR2 YSYEKL. With V trimmed by 2 bases and J by 5 bases, 5 bases remained unmatched. There are 15 residues in the CDR3.

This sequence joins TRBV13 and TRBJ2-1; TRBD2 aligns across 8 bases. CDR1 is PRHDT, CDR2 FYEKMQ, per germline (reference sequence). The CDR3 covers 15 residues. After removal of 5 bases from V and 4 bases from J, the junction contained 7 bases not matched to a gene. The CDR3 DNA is TGTGCCAGCAGCATAAGGGGACTAGGGTACAATGAGCAGTTCTTC. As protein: CASSIRGLGYNEQFF. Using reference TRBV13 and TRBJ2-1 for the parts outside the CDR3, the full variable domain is AAGVIQSPRHLIKEKRETATLKCYPIPRHDTVYWYQQGPGQDPQFLISFYEKMQSDKGSIPDRFSAQQFSDYHSELNMSSLELGDSALYFCASSIRGLGYNEQFFGPGTRLTVL.

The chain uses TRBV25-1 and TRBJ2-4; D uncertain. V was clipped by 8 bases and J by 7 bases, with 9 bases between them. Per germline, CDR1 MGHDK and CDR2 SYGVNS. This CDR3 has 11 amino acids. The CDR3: CASGTSNIQYF. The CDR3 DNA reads TGTGCCAGCGGTACATCGAACATTCAGTACTTC.

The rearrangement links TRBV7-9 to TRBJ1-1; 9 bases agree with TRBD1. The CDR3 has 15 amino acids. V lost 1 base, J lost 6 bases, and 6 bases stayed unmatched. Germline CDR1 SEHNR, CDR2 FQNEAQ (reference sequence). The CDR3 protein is CASSLGGQGRSEAFF. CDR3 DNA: TGTGCCAGCAGCTTAGGTGGACAGGGGAGATCTGAAGCTTTCTTT. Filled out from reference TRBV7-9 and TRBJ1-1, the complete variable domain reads DTGVSQNPRHKITKRGQNVTFRCDPISEHNRLYWYRQTLGQGPEFLTYFQNEAQLEKSRLLSDRFSAERPKGSFSTLEIQRTEQGDSAMYLCASSLGGQGRSEAFFGQGTRLTVV.

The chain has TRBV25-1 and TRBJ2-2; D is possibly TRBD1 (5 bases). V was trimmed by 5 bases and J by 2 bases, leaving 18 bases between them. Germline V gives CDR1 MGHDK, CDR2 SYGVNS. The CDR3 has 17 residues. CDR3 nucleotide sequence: TGTGCCAGCAGTCCTTCCTTCGACAGTCTCAACACCGGGGAGCTGTTTTTT. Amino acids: CASSPSFDSLNTGELFF.

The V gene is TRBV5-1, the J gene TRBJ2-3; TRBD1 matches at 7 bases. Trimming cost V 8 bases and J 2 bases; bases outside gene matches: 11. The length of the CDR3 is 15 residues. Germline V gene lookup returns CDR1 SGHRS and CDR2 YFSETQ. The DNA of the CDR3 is TGCGCCAGTCGCGGTACAGGGGCTCTCACAGATACGCAGTATTTT. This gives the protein CASRGTGALTDTQYF.

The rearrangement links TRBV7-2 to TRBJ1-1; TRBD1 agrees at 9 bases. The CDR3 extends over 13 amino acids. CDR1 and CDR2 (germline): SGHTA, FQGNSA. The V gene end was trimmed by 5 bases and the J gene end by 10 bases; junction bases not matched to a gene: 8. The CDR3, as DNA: TGTGCCAGCAGCCGCGGACAGGGGTGGGGAGCTTTCTTT. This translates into CASSRGQGWGAFF.

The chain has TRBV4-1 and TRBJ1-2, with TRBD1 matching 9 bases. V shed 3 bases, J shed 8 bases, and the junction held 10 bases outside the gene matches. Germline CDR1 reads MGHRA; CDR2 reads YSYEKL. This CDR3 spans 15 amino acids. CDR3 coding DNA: TGCGCCAGCAGCCAGTTATTGACAGGGGGGGGCGGCTACACCTTC. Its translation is CASSQLLTGGGGYTF.

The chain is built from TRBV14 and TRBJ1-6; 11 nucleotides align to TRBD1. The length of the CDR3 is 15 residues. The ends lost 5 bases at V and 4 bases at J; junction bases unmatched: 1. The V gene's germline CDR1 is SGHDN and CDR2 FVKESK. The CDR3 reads CASSGQGAYNSPLHF. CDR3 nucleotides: TGTGCCAGCAGCGGACAGGGGGCGTATAATTCACCCCTCCACTTT.